This record concerns one TCR beta chain sequence. Its antigen is still unknown. The entry originates in a study of identical twins. Study observations and caveats: Among beta out-of-frame sequences, excess sharing between twins appeared weaker. The presence of invariant MAIT and iNKT cells could partly confound analyses of zero-insertion sequences. The abundant beta clonotypes from cord blood had fewer insertions, and memory repertoires had none of this. With monozygotic twins, out-of-frame TCR alpha sharing exceeded what models estimated.

TCRdb independently ran MiXCR on the 5' RACE reads; one entry per CDR3 protein. This sample has a few hundred thousand distinct CDR3 sequences, with around 8% found just once. This CDR3 contains 17 residues. Trimming cost V 1 base and J 0 bases, with 13 bases left between them. CDR1 is DFQATT, CDR2 SNEGSKA, per germline (reference sequence). The same data also went into a second study, on yellow fever vaccine responses in identical twins.

The rearrangement joins TRBV20-1 to TRBJ2-6; D uncertain. The receptor was isolated from a woman between 18 and 30 years old in good health. Sequenced material: CD8+ T cells sorted from blood. The CDR3 DNA follows: TGCAGTGCTAGAGTGATAGGAAAAAGCTCTGGGGCCAACGTCCTGACTTTC. It specifies CSARVIGKSSGANVLTF.